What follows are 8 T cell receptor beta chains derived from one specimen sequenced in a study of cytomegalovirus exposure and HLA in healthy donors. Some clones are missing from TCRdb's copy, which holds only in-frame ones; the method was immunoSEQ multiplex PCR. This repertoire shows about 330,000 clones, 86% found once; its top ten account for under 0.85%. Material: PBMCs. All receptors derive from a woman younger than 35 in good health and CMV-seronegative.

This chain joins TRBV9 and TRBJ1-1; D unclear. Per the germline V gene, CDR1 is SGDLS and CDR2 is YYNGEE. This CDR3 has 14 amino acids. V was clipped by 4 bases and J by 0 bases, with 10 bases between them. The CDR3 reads CASSPNTVNTEAFF. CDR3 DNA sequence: TGTGCCAGCAGCCCGAACACCGTGAACACTGAAGCTTTCTTT. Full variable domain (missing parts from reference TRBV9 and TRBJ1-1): DSGVTQTPKHLITATGQRVTLRCSPRSGDLSVYWYQQSLDQGLQFLIQYYNGEERAKGNILERFSAQQFPDLHSELNLSSLELGDSALYFCASSPNTVNTEAFFGQGTRLTVV.

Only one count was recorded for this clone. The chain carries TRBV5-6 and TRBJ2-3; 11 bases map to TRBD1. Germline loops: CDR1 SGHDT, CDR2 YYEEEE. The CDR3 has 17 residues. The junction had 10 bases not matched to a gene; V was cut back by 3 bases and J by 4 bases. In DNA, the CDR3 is TGTGCCAGCAGCTCCCCGGGACAGGGGGTTGGGGCAGATACGCAGTATTTT. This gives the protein CASSSPGQGVGADTQYF.

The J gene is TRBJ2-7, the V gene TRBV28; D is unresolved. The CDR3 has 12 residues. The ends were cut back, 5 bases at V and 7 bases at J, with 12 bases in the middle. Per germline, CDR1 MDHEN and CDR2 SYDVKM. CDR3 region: CASSLPGEEQYF. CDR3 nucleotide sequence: TGTGCCAGCAGTCTCCCGGGTGAAGAGCAGTACTTC.

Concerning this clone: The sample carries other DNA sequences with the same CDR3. The chain's CDR3 is CASSLRGEQYF. CDR3 bases: TGTGCCAGCAGTTTGCGAGGAGAGCAGTACTTC. The chain couples TRBV28 to TRBJ2-7; no definite D call. The CDR3 sequence is 11 residues long. V was cut by 3 bases and J by 7 bases, with 7 bases left in between. The germline V gene encodes CDR1 MDHEN and CDR2 SYDVKM.

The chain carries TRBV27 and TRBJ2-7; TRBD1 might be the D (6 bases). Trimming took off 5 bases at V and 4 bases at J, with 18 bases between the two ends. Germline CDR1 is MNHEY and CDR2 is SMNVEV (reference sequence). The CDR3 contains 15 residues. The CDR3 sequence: CASSLTGPRGYEQYF. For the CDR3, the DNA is TGTGCCAGCAGTCTGACAGGTCCGAGGGGTTACGAGCAGTACTTC.

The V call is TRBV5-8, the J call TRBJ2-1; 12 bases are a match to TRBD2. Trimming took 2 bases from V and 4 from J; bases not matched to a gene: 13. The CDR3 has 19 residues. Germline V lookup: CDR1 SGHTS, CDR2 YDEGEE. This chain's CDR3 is CASSLLQGDGTSGYNEQFF. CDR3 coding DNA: TGTGCCAGCAGCTTACTACAGGGGGACGGGACTAGCGGGTACAATGAGCAGTTCTTC.

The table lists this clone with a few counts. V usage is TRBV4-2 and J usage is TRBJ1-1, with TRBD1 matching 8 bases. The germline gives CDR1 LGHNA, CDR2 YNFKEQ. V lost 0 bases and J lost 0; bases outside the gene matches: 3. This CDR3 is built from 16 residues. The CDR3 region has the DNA TGTGCCAGCAGCCAAGACACGACAGGGGTGAACACTGAAGCTTTCTTT. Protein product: CASSQDTTGVNTEAFF.

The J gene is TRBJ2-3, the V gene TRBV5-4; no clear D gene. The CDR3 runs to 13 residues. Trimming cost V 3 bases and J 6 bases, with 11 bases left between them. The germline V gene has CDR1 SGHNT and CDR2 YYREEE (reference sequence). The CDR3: CASSSPPPDTQYF. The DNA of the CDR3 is TGTGCCAGCAGCTCTCCCCCCCCCGATACGCAGTATTTT.